These 10 T cell receptor beta chains came from one sample sequenced in a study of CD8+ T cells in alopecia areata. Extracted from the samples, RNA was reverse transcribed into cDNA to serve as the sequencing template. Clones were sequenced by immunoSEQ multiplex PCR, and TCRdb holds only the in-frame ones, with some missing. Here the sample spans 150,000 to 200,000 clones, nearly 60% being singletons. Treatment in this sample: oral pan-JAK inhibitor, 5-10 mg twice daily. This material consisted of CD4+ T cells sorted from blood, taken at week 24, from a patient treated with tofacitinib. The origin of the receptors is a human donor with alopecia areata.

This clone was picked up a small number of times. The rearrangement links TRBV6-5 to TRBJ1-2, with 10 nucleotides matching TRBD1. The CDR3 contains 15 residues. V gave up 5 bases and J gave up 5 bases; unmatched junction bases: 8. Per the germline V gene, CDR1 is MNHEY and CDR2 is SVGAGI. CDR3: CASSRRTGGWYGYTF. In DNA form, the CDR3 reads TGTGCCAGCAGTCGTCGGACAGGGGGTTGGTATGGCTACACCTTC.

J is TRBJ1-2 and V is TRBV6-1; D unresolved. The germline V gene has CDR1 MNHNS and CDR2 SASEGT. The CDR3 sequence is 15 residues long. V lost 7 bases, J lost 3 bases, and 18 bases lay in between. The CDR3, as DNA: TGTGCCAGCACCCCATCCAGAGGGAGAGACTATGGCTACACCTTC. The encoded protein is CASTPSRGRDYGYTF.

The rearrangement joins TRBV6-5 to TRBJ2-1; no clear D gene. Trimming took off 3 bases at V and 6 bases at J, with 9 bases between the two ends. The CDR3 loop spans 13 amino acids. Germline-derived CDR1 and CDR2 are MNHEY and SVGAGI. For the CDR3, the DNA is TGTGCCAGCAGTTATCCCCCAGCCAATGAGCAGTTCTTC. It translates to CASSYPPANEQFF.

This chain connects TRBV5-6 to TRBJ2-3; no reliable D call. V was clipped by 3 bases and J by 2 bases, with 13 bases between them. The CDR3 spans 15 residues. Germline loops: CDR1 SGHDT, CDR2 YYEEEE. The CDR3 DNA sequence: TGTGCCAGCAGCTCAACCGCACGGGTCACAGATACGCAGTATTTT. Translating gives CASSSTARVTDTQYF.

The table lists this clone with a few counts. Other DNA sequences in the same sample also yield this CDR3. The chain carries TRBV5-1 and TRBJ2-5; 9 bases agree with TRBD1. The CDR3 runs 14 residues. V dropped 4 bases and J dropped 4; count of bases not matched to a gene: 5. Germline CDR1 and CDR2: SGHRS and YFSETQ. The DNA for the CDR3 is TGCGCCAGCAGCCCGGGACAGGGCGGAGAGACCCAGTACTTC. It specifies CASSPGQGGETQYF. The full variable domain, with the rest looked up from reference TRBV5-1 and TRBJ2-5, is KAGVTQTPRYLIKTRGQQVTLSCSPISGHRSVSWYQQTPGQGLQFLFEYFSETQRNKGNFPGRFSGRQFSNSRSEMNVSTLELGDSALYLCASSPGQGGETQYFGPGTRLLVL.

This clone is a singleton in its sample. The genes are TRBV5-1 and TRBJ2-1; 8 nucleotides line up with TRBD2. After removal of 0 bases from V and 3 bases from J, the junction contained 2 bases not matched to a gene. Germline V gene data show CDR1 as SGHRS and CDR2 as YFSETQ. The CDR3 spans 15 residues. CDR3 loop: CASSLVSGIYNEQFF. CDR3 coding DNA: TGCGCCAGCAGCTTGGTTAGCGGGATCTACAATGAGCAGTTCTTC. The complete variable domain, with remaining parts taken from reference TRBV5-1 and TRBJ2-1, reads KAGVTQTPRYLIKTRGQQVTLSCSPISGHRSVSWYQQTPGQGLQFLFEYFSETQRNKGNFPGRFSGRQFSNSRSEMNVSTLELGDSALYLCASSLVSGIYNEQFFGPGTRLTVL.

The genes are TRBV20-1 and TRBJ2-3; no clear D gene. The CDR3 sequence is 10 residues long. The V gene's germline CDR1 is DFQATT and CDR2 SNEGSKA (reference sequence). V was pared by 3 bases and J by 2 bases, with 0 bases between. The CDR3 is CSASTDTQYF. The CDR3 nucleotides read TGCAGTGCTAGCACAGATACGCAGTATTTT.

The genes are TRBV5-5 and TRBJ1-1; the match to TRBD1 covers 11 bases. V lost 4 bases, J lost 4 bases, and 3 bases stayed unmatched. From germline, CDR1 is SGHKS and CDR2 YYEKEE (reference sequence). The CDR3 covers 14 residues. For the CDR3, the DNA is TGTGCCAGCAGCAGGACAGGGGGCGTCACTGAAGCTTTCTTT. Protein product: CASSRTGGVTEAFF.

The chain employs TRBV28 and TRBJ2-5; D not certain. V lost 8 bases to trimming and J lost 5 bases, with 9 bases between them. In germline, CDR1 is MDHEN, CDR2 SYDVKM. The CDR3 length is 11 residues. The CDR3 DNA sequence: TGTGCCAGCTTCGGGCGTGAGACCCAGTACTTC. Amino acids: CASFGRETQYF.

This chain connects TRBV27 to TRBJ1-1, with D maybe TRBD1 (5 bases). The V gene lost 3 bases and the J gene lost 1 base, with 12 bases spanning the gap. Germline-derived CDR1 and CDR2 are MNHEY and SMNVEV (reference sequence). The CDR3 has 15 amino acids. CDR3 nucleotides: TGTGCCAGCAGTTTCGGACAATTGGGGAACACTGAAGCTTTCTTT. Protein sequence: CASSFGQLGNTEAFF.